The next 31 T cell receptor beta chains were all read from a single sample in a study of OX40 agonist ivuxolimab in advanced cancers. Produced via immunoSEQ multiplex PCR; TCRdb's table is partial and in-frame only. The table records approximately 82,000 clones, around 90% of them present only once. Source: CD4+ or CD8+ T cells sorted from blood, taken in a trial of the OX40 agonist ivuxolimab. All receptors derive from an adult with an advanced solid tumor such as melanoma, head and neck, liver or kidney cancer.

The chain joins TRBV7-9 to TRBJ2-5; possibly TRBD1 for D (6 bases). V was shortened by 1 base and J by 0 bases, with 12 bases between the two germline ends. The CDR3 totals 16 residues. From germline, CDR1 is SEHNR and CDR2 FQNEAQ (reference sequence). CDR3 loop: CASSLGQDMYQETQYF. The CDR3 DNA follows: TGTGCCAGCAGCTTAGGACAGGATATGTACCAAGAGACCCAGTACTTC.

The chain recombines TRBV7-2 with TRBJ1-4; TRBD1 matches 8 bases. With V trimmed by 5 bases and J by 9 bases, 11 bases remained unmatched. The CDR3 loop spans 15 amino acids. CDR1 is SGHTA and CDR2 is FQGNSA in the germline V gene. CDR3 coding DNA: TGTGCCAGCAGCCGTGGGACAGGCCAAAATAAAAAACTGTTTTTT. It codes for CASSRGTGQNKKLFF.

Here the CDR3 reads CASSSKSLTGTGVGEQYF. DNA of the CDR3: TGTGCCAGCAGTTCCAAGTCCCTCACCGGGACAGGGGTAGGCGAGCAGTACTTC. The chain employs TRBV28 and TRBJ2-7, with 10 bases identical to TRBD1. V was pared by 4 bases and J by 6 bases, with 18 bases of the junction left unmatched. CDR3 length equals 18 residues. The germline V gene encodes CDR1 MDHEN and CDR2 SYDVKM.

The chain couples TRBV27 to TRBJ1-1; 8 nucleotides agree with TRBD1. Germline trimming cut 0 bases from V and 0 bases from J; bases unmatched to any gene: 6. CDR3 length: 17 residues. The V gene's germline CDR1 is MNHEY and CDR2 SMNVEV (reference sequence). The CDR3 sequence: CASSLSLRQGMNTEAFF. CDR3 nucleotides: TGTGCCAGCAGTTTATCGCTGCGACAGGGGATGAACACTGAAGCTTTCTTT.

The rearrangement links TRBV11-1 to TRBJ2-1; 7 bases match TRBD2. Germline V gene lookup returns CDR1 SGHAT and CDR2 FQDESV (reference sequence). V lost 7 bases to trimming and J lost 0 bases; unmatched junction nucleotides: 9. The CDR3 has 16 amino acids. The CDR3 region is CASTRGGPSSYNEQFF. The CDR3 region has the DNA TGTGCCAGCACCCGCGGGGGTCCCTCCTCCTACAATGAGCAGTTCTTC.

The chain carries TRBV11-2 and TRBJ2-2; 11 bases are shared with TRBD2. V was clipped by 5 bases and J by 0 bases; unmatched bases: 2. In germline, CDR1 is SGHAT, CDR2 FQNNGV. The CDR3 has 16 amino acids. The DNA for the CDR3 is TGTGCCAGCAGCCGACTAGCGGGACCGAACACCGGGGAGCTGTTTTTT. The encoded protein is CASSRLAGPNTGELFF. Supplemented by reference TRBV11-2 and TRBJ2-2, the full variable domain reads EAGVAQSPRYKIIEKRQSVAFWCNPISGHATLYWYQQILGQGPKLLIQFQNNGVVDDSQLPKDRFSAERLKGVDSTLKIQPAKLEDSAVYLCASSRLAGPNTGELFFGEGSRLTVL.

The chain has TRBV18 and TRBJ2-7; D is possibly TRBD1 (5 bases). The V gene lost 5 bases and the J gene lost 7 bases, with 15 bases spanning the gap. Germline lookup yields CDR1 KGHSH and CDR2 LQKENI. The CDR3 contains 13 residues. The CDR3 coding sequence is TGTGCCAGCTCAACCTCGCAGGGTCTTGAGCAGTACTTC. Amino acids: CASSTSQGLEQYF.

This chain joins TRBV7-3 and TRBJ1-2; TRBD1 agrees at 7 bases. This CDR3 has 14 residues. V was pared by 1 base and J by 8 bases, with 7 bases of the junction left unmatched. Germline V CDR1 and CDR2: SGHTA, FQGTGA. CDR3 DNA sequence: TGTGCCAGCAGCTTAAAGGGAACAGGGGTCGGCTACACCTTC. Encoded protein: CASSLKGTGVGYTF. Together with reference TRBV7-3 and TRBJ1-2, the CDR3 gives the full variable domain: GAGVSQTPSNKVTEKGKYVELRCDPISGHTALYWYRQSLGQGPEFLIYFQGTGAADDSGLPNDRFFAVRPEGSVSTLKIQRTERGDSAVYLCASSLKGTGVGYTFGSGTRLTVV.

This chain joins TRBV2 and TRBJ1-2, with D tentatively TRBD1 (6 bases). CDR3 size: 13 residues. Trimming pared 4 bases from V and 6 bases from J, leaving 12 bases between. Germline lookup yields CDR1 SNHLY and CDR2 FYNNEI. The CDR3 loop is CASSGQGHDGYTF. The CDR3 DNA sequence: TGTGCCAGCAGTGGTCAGGGGCACGATGGCTACACCTTC.

The CDR3 spells CASSITGAGSNQPQHF. Here the CDR3 DNA reads TGTGCCAGTAGTATCACAGGGGCCGGAAGCAATCAGCCCCAGCATTTT. This chain connects TRBV19 to TRBJ1-5; 7 nucleotides line up with TRBD1. The germline V gene has CDR1 LNHDA and CDR2 SQIVND (reference sequence). There are 16 residues in the CDR3. The V segment lost 3 bases and the J segment 1 base; nucleotides outside the gene matches: 6.

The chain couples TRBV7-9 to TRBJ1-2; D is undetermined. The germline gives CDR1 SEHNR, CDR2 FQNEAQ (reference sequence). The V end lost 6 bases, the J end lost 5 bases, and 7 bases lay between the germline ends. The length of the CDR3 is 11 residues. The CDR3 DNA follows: TGTGCCAGCAGTTGGAATTATGGCTACACCTTC. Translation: CASSWNYGYTF.

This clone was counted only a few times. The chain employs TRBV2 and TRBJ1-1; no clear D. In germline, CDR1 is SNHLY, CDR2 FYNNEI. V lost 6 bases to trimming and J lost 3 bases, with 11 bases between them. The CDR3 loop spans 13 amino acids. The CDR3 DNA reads TGTGCCAGCAGAGACGCTGGGGACACTGAAGCTTTCTTT. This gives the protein CASRDAGDTEAFF.

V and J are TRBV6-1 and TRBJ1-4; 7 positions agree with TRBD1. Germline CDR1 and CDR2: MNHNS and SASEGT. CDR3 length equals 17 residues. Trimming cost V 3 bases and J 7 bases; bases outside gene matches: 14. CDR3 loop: CASSESGQTGLGEKLFF. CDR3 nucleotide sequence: TGTGCCAGCAGTGAGTCCGGACAGACAGGGTTGGGTGAAAAACTGTTTTTT.

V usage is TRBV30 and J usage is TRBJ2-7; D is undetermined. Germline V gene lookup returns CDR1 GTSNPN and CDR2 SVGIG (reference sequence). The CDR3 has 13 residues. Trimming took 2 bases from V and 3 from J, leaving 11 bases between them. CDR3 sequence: CAWSRGNYYEQYF. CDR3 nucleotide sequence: TGTGCCTGGAGTCGTGGGAATTACTACGAGCAGTACTTC.

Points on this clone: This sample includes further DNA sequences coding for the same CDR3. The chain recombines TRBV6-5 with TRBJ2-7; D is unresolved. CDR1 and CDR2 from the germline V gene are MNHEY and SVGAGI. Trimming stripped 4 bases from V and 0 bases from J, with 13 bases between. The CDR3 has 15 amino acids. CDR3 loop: CASSFSPESSYEQYF. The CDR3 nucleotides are TGTGCCAGCAGTTTCTCCCCCGAGTCCTCCTACGAGCAGTACTTC.

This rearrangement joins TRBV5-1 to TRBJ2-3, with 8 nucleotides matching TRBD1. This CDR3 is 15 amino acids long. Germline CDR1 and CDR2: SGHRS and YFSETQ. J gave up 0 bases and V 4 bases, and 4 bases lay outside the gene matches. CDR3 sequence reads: CASSTTGESTDTQYF. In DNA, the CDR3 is TGCGCCAGCAGCACGACAGGGGAGAGCACAGATACGCAGTATTTT.

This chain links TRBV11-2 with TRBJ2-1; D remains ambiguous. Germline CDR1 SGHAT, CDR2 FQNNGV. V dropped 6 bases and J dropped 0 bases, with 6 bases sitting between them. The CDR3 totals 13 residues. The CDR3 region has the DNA TGTGCCAGCAGAGGTTACTCCTACAATGAGCAGTTCTTC. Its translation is CASRGYSYNEQFF.

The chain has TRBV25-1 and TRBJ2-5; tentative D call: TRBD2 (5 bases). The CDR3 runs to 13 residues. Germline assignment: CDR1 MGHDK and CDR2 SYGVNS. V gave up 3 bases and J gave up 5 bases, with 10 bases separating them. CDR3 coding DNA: TGTGCCAGCAGTGAGAGGGTTCTGGAGACCCAGTACTTC. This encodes CASSERVLETQYF.

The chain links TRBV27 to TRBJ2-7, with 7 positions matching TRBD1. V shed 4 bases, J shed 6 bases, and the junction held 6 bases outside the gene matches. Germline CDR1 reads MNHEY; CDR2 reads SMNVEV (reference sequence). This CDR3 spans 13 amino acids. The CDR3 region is CASSSTAGGEQYF. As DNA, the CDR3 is TGTGCCAGCAGTTCTACAGCAGGGGGCGAGCAGTACTTC.

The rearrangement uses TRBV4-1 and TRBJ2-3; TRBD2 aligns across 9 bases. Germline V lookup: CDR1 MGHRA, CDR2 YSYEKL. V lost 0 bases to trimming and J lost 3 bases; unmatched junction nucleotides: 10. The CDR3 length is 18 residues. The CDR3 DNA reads TGCGCCAGCAGCCAAGATAAGCTAGCGGGACCCATAACAGATACGCAGTATTTT. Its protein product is CASSQDKLAGPITDTQYF.

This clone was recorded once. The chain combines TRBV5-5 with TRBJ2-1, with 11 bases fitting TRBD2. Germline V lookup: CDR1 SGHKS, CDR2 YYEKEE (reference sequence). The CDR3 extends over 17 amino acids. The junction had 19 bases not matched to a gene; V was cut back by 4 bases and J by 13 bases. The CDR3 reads CASSLTPLAGDSTGQFF. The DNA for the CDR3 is TGTGCCAGCAGCCTGACCCCACTAGCGGGGGACAGCACGGGACAGTTCTTC.

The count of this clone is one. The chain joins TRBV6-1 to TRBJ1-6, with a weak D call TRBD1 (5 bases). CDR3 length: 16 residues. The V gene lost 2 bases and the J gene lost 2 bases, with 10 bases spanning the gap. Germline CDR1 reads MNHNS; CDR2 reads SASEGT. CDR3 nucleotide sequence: TGTGCCAGCAGTGAACGGAGGGGCACCTATAATTCACCCCTCCACTTT. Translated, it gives CASSERRGTYNSPLHF.

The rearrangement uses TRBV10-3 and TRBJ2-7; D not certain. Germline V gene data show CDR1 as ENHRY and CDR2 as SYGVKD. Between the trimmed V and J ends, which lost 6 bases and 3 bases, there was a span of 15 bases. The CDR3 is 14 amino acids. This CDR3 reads CAIRAQGGDYEQYF. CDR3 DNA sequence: TGTGCCATCAGGGCCCAAGGTGGGGACTACGAGCAGTACTTC.

CDR3 coding DNA: TGTGCCAGCAGCTTGGCAGGAAACAATCAGCCCCAGCATTTT. This codes for CASSLAGNNQPQHF. This chain joins TRBV5-6 and TRBJ1-5; D gene ambiguous. This CDR3 has 14 amino acids. With 0 bases removed from V and 3 bases from J, the gap between germline ends came to 7 bases. The germline CDR1 and CDR2 sequences are SGHDT and YYEEEE.

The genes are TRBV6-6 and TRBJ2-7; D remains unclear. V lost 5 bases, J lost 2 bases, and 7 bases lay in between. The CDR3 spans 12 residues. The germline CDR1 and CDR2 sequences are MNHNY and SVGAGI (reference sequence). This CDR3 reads CASSLQTYEQYF. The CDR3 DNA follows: TGTGCCAGCAGTCTCCAAACCTACGAGCAGTACTTC.

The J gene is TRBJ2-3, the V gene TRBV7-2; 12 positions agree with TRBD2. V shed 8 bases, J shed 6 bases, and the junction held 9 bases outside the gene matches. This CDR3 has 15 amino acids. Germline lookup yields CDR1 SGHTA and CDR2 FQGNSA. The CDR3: CASAKGGLAGDTQYF. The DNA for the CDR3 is TGTGCCAGCGCGAAGGGTGGACTAGCGGGGGATACGCAGTATTTT.

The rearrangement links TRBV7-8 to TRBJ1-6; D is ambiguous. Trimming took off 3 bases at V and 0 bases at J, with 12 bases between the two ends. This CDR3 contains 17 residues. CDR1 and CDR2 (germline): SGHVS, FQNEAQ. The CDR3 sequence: CASSFSKPSSYNSPLHF. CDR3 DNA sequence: TGTGCCAGCAGCTTTTCCAAACCAAGCTCCTATAATTCACCCCTCCACTTT.

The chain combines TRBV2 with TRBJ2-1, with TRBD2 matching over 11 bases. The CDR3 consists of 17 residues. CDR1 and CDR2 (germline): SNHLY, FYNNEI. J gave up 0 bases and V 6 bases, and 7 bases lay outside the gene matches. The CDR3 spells CASRGGTSGRSYNEQFF. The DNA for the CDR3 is TGTGCCAGCAGGGGGGGGACTAGCGGTCGCTCCTACAATGAGCAGTTCTTC. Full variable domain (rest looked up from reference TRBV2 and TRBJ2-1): EPEVTQTPSHQVTQMGQEVILRCVPISNHLYFYWYRQILGQKVEFLVSFYNNEISEKSEIFDDQFSVERPDGSNFTLKIRSTKLEDSAMYFCASRGGTSGRSYNEQFFGPGTRLTVL.

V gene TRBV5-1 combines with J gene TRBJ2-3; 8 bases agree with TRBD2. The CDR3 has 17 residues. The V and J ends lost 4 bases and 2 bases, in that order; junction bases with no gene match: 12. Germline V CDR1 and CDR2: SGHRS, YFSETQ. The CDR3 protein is CASSRPGAGGSTDTQYF. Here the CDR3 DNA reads TGCGCCAGCAGCCGGCCGGGGGCGGGAGGATCCACAGATACGCAGTATTTT.

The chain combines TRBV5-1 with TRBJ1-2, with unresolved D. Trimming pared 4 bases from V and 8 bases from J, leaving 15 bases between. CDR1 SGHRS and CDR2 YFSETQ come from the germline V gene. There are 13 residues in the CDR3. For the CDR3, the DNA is TGCGCCAGCAGCAACGGACGGTCGGAGGGCTACACCTTC. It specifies CASSNGRSEGYTF. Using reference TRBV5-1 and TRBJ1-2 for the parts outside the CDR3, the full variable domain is KAGVTQTPRYLIKTRGQQVTLSCSPISGHRSVSWYQQTPGQGLQFLFEYFSETQRNKGNFPGRFSGRQFSNSRSEMNVSTLELGDSALYLCASSNGRSEGYTFGSGTRLTVV.

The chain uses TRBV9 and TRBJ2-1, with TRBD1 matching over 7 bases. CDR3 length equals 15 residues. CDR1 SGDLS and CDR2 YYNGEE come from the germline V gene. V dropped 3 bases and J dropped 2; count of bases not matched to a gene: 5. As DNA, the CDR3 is TGTGCCAGCAGCGCCCAGGGGGAGCCCTACAATGAGCAGTTCTTC. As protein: CASSAQGEPYNEQFF.